The clone carrying this T cell receptor (beta chain) was detected many times. Its antigen is not known. A much larger clone lies a single base off, so this may be a read error. Other DNA sequences of this sample code for an identical CDR3. These data originate in a study of metastatic and nonmetastatic thyroid tumors. Whole-study context: The study looked at repertoires side by side in blood and in tumor or nodule tissue from malignant and benign thyroid patients.

Overall study results and limits: In blood and tumor, TCR beta diversity was reportedly significantly higher in malignant thyroid tumors than in benign nodules.

Authors' data handling: A papillary thyroid cancer distant-metastasis classifier was built from CDR3 differences across clinicopathological groups. With MiXCR, TCRdb reprocessed the PCR reads. The V and J calls and clone size are TCRdb's, not the authors'. The sample carries tens of thousands of clones, 20% to 25% recorded once. The V gene lost 3 bases and the J gene lost 4 bases, with 14 bases spanning the gap. The germline gives CDR1 KGHDR, CDR2 SFDVKD. This CDR3 has 15 amino acids. Ahead of thyroid surgery, no patient had received treatment of any kind. This TCR was sampled from a female donor with papillary thyroid cancer or a benign thyroid nodule (not recorded which). Some clones in this sample may be carry-over from other donors' samples. The chain recombines TRBV24-1 with TRBJ2-5; D is perhaps TRBD1 (6 bases). Sequences were obtained from blood. The CDR3 sequence is CATSDDRQAVETQYF. The CDR3 DNA follows: TGTGCCACCAGTGATGACAGACAGGCCGTAGAGACCCAGTACTTC.